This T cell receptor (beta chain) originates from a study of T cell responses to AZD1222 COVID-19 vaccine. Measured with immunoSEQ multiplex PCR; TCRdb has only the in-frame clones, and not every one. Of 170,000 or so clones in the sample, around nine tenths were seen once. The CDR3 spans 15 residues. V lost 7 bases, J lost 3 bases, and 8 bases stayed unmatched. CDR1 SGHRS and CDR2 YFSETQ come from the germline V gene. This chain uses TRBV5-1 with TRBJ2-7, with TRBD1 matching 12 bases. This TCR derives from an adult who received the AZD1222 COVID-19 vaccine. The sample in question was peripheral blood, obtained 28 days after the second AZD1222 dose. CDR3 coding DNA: TGCGCCAGCGAACCCGGGACAGGGGGCATCTACGAGCAGTACTTC. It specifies CASEPGTGGIYEQYF. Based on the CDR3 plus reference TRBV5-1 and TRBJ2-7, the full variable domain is KAGVTQTPRYLIKTRGQQVTLSCSPISGHRSVSWYQQTPGQGLQFLFEYFSETQRNKGNFPGRFSGRQFSNSRSEMNVSTLELGDSALYLCASEPGTGGIYEQYFGPGTRLTVT.